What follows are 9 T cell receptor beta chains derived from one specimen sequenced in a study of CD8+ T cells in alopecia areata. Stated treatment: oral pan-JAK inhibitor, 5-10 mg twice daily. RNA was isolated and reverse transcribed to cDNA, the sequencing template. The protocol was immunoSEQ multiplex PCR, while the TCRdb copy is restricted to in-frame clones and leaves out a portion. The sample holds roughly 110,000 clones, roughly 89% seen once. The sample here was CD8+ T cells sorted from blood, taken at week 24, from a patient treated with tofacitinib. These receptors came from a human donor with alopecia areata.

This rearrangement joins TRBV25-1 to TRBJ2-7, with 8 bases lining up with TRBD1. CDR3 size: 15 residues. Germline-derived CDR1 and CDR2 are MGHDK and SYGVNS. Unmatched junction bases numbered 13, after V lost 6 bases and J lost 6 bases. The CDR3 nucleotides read TGTGCCAGCAGGGAGACGACAGGGGCGGTCCTCGAGCAGTACTTC. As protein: CASRETTGAVLEQYF.

CDR3 sequence: CASSYESTDTQYF. For the CDR3, the DNA is TGTGCCAGCAGTTACGAGAGCACAGATACGCAGTATTTT. The chain couples TRBV6-6 to TRBJ2-3; D uncertain. V was trimmed by 2 bases and J by 0 bases, leaving 3 bases between them. This CDR3 has 13 residues. The germline CDR1 and CDR2 sequences are MNHNY and SVGAGI (reference sequence).

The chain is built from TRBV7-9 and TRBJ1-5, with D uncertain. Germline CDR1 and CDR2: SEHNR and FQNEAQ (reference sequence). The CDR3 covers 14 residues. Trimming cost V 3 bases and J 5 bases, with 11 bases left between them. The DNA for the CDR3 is TGTGCCAGCAGCTTGTCGCCCCGTGATCAGCCCCAGCATTTT. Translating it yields CASSLSPRDQPQHF.

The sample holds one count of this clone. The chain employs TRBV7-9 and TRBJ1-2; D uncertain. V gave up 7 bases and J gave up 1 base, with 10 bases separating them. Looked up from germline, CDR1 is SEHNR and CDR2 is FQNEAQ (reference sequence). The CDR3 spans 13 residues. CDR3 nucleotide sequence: TGTGCCAGCACCTTGACGGATAACTATGGCTACACCTTC. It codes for CASTLTDNYGYTF.

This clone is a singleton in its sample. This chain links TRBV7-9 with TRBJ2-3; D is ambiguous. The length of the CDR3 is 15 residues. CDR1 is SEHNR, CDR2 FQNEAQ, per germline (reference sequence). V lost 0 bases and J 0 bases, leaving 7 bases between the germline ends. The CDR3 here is CASSLATFSTDTQYF. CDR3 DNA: TGTGCCAGCAGCTTAGCCACCTTCAGCACAGATACGCAGTATTTT. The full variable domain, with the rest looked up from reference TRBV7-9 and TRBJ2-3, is DTGVSQNPRHKITKRGQNVTFRCDPISEHNRLYWYRQTLGQGPEFLTYFQNEAQLEKSRLLSDRFSAERPKGSFSTLEIQRTEQGDSAMYLCASSLATFSTDTQYFGPGTRLTVL.

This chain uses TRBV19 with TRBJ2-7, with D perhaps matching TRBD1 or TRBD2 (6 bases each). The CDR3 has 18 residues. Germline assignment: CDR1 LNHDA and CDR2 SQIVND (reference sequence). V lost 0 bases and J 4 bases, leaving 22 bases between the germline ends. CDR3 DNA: TGTGCCAGTAGTATAGATGGAGGGGGACTCGATCTTTTTTACGAGCAGTACTTC. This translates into CASSIDGGGLDLFYEQYF.

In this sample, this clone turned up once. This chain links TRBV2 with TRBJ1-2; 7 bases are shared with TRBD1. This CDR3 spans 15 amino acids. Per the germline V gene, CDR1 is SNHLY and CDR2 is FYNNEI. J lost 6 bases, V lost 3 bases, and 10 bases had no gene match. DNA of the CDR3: TGTGCCAGCAGTGATGAGGGGACAGCGTATGATGGCTACACCTTC. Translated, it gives CASSDEGTAYDGYTF. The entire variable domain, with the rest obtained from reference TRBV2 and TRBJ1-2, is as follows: EPEVTQTPSHQVTQMGQEVILRCVPISNHLYFYWYRQILGQKVEFLVSFYNNEISEKSEIFDDQFSVERPDGSNFTLKIRSTKLEDSAMYFCASSDEGTAYDGYTFGSGTRLTVV.

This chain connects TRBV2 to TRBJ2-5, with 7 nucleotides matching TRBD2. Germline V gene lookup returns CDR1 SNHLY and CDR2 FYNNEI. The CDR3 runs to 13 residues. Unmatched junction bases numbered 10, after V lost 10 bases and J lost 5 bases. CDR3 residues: CATKRDPRETQYF. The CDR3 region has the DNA TGTGCCACTAAGCGGGACCCCAGGGAGACCCAGTACTTC.

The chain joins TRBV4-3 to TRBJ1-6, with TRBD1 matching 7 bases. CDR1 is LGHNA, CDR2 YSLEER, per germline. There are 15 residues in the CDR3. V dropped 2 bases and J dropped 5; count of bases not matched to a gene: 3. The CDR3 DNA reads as TGCGCCAGCAGCCAACAGGGACAGAATAATTCACCCCTCCACTTT. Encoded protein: CASSQQGQNNSPLHF.